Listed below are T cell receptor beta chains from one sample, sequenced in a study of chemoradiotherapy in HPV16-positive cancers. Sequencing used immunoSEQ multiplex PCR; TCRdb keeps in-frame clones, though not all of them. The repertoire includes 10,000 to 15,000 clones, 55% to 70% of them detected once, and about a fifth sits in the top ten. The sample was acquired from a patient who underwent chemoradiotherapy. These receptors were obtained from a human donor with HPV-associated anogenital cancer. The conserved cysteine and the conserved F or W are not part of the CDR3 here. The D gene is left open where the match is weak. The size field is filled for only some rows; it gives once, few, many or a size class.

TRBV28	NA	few	ASNGDSNQPQH
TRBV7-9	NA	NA	ASSFGGNYGYT
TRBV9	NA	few	ASSPRDPVYGYT
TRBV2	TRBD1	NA	ASIADRVLNEQF
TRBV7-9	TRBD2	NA	ASSRPRRGGGDTQY
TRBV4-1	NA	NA	ASSHPRGPNTGELF
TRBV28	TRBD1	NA	ATQGANYGYT
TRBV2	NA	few	ASSDFWTQH
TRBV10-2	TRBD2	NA	ASRSDTGTTYNEQF
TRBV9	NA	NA	ASSPAPVIGGYT
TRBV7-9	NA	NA	ASSFVANYGYT
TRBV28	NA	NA	ASSFFSGFSNQPQH
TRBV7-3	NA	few	ASSAQGGETQY
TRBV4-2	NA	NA	ASSQENLGSGANVLT
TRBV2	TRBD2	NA	ASSGDGGALKTQY
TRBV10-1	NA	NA	ASRESGRGDTGELF
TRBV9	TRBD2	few	ASSPETLAGGRDEQF
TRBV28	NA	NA	ASSQPLGGAYSYEQY
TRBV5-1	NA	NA	ASGSGGDDYGYT
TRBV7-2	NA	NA	ASSPQWTATNEKLF
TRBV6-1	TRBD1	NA	ASMGSGGGNSPLH
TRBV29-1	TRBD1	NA	SVGLGQGAREQY
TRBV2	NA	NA	ASGTTTSANTGELF
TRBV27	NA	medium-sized	ASSFWLGDGYT
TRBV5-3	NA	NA	ARSASLLGTDTQY
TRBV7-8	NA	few	ASSPTTTNEKLF
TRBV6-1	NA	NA	ATTRGGYT
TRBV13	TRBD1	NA	ASSLGDRVDEQY
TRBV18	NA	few	ASSGDGYT
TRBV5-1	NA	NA	ASSLAPSSYNEQF
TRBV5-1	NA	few	ASSPQPGEDQPQH
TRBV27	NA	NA	ASSRRMNTEAF
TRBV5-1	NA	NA	ASSRNTASYEQY
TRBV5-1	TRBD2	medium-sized	ASSLTSGGSDTQY
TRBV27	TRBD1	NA	ASSLDRGHEQY
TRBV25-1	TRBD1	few	ASSPDRDGYT
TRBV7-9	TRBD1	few	ASSLGDSSNQPQH
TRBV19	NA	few	ASSPSSSYEQY
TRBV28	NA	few	ASSFPGTGYEQY
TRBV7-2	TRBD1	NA	ASSLGTGWEGYT
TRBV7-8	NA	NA	ASSSLVPTGYNEQF
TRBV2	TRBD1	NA	ASSVTGEGTEAF
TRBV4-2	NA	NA	ASSQDEGQPQH
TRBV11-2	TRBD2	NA	ASSPTSGGPTDTQY
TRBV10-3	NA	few	AISEWGEGAF
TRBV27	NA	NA	ASSYKDRLYEQY
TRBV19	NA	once	ARLSRYAPDTQY